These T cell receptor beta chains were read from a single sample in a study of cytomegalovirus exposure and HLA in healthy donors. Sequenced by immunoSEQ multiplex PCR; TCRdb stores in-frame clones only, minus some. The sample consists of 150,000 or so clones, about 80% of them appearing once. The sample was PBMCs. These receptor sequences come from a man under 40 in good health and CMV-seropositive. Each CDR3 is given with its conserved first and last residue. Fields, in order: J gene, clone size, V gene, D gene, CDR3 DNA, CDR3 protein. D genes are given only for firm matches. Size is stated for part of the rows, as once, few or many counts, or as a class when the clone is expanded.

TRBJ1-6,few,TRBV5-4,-,TGTGCCAGCAGCTCTGACAGTCCGAATTCACCCCTCCACTTT,CASSSDSPNSPLHF
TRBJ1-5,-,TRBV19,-,TGTGCCAGTAGGCCGACAGTAAATAGCAATCAGCCCCAGCATTTT,CASRPTVNSNQPQHF
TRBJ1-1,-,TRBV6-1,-,TGTGCCAGCAGTGAAGAAGTCAGGGTGACTGGGCTGTTCGCTGAAGCTTTCTTT,CASSEEVRVTGLFAEAFF
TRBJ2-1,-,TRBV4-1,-,TGCGCCAGCAGCCAACAACCCTCAGGGGCCCCCTCCTACAATGAGCAGTTCTTC,CASSQQPSGAPSYNEQFF
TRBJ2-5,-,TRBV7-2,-,TGTGCCAGCAGCTTAGACTACACCCCGGGGACCCAGTACTTC,CASSLDYTPGTQYF
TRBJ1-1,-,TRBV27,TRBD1,TGTGCCAGCAGTTTGGGGACAGTTGGCACTGAAGCTTTCTTT,CASSLGTVGTEAFF
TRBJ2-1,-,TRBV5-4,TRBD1,TGTGCCAGCAGCCTCCGGGACAGGGAACACAATGAGCAGTTCTTC,CASSLRDREHNEQFF
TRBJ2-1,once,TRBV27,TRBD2,TGTGCCAGCACCAGAGTAGCGGGGGGGCCCTCCTACAATGAGCAGTTCTTC,CASTRVAGGPSYNEQFF
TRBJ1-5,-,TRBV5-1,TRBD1,TGCGCCAGCAGCGCCACAGGGGGCGCGGGGCAGCCCCAGCATTTT,CASSATGGAGQPQHF
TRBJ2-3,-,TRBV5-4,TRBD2,TGTGCCAGCAGCTGGAGCGGGAGACCAGATACGCAGTATTTT,CASSWSGRPDTQYF
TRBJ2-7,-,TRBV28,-,TGTGCCAGCAGTTTTTCAGGGGGGAACTACGAGCAGTACTTC,CASSFSGGNYEQYF
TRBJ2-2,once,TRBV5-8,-,TGTGCCAGCAGCTTGGCCAGACTGATGAACACCGGGGAGCTGTTTTTT,CASSLARLMNTGELFF
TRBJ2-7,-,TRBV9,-,TGTGCCAGCAGCGGGGGGACTTCCTACGAGCAGTACTTC,CASSGGTSYEQYF
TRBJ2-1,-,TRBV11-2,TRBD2,TGTGCCAGCAGCTTAGGGCCAGCGGGAGTGGGGGCCTACAATGAGCAGTTCTTC,CASSLGPAGVGAYNEQFF
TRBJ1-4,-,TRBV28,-,TGTGCCAGCAGTTTACAGGGAACAACTAATGAAAAACTGTTTTTT,CASSLQGTTNEKLFF
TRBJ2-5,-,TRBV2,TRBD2,TGTGCCAGCAGCCCGGGGGGTTCGGTAGAGACCCAGTACTTC,CASSPGGSVETQYF
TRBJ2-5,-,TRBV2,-,TGTGCCAGCAGTCAACAGGGCCAAGAGACCCAGTACTTC,CASSQQGQETQYF
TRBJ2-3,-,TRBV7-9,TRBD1,TGTGCCAGCAGCTTTCAGACAGGGCGAGATACGCAGTATTTT,CASSFQTGRDTQYF
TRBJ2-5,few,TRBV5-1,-,TGCGCCAGCAGCTTCCAAACTGACCAAGAGACCCAGTACTTC,CASSFQTDQETQYF
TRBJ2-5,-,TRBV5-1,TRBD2,TGCGCCAGCAGCTGGGCAGCGGGAGGGATTCAAGAGACCCAGTACTTC,CASSWAAGGIQETQYF
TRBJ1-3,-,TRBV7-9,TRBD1,TGTTCCAGCAGCTTACGGGGGGGACAGACATCTGGAAACACCATATATTTT,CSSSLRGGQTSGNTIYF
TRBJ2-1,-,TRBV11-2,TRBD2,TGTGCCAGCAGCTTCCTCACCGGGACTAGCCCCTACAATGAGCAGTTCTTC,CASSFLTGTSPYNEQFF
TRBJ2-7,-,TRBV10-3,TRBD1,TGTGCCATCAGTACTCCGGGACAGTCCTACGAGCAGTACTTC,CAISTPGQSYEQYF
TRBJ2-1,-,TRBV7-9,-,TGTGCCAGCAGCTCTTACGTGGCATACTACAATGAGCAGTTCTTC,CASSSYVAYYNEQFF
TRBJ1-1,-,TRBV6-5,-,TGTGCCAGCAGGTTCCTGGACAACTCGAACACTGAAGCTTTCTTT,CASRFLDNSNTEAFF
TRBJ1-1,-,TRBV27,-,TGTGCCAGCAGTTTAGGGGCAGGGTTGGCTTTCTTT,CASSLGAGLAFF
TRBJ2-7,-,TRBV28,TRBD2,TGTGCCAGCAGTTTATGGGTAGCGGGAGGAAAGGAGCAGTACTTC,CASSLWVAGGKEQYF
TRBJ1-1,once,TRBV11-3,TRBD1,TGTGCCAGCAGCTCGGGACAGGGATTCAACACTGAAGCTTTCTTT,CASSSGQGFNTEAFF
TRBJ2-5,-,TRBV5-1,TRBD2,TGCGCCAGCAGCTTGGTACTAGCGGGGGGGAGAGAGACCCAGTACTTC,CASSLVLAGGRETQYF
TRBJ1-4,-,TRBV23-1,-,TGCGCCAGCAGCCTAAGGGGATTTTTGACTAATGAAAAACTGTTTTTT,CASSLRGFLTNEKLFF
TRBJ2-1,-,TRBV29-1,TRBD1,TGCAGCGTTGTCGTACCCGTACGGGACAGGGCGTACAATGAGCAGTTCTTC,CSVVVPVRDRAYNEQFF
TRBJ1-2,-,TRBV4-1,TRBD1,TGCGCCAGCAGCCAAGCCGAACAGGGGGGCTCGTATGGCTACACCTTC,CASSQAEQGGSYGYTF
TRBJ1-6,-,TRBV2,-,TGTGCCAGCAGTGATCAGGGGATTAATTCACCCCTCCACTTT,CASSDQGINSPLHF
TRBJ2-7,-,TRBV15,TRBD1,TGTGCCACCAGCAGAGATTGGACAGGGCTCTACGAGCAGTACTTC,CATSRDWTGLYEQYF
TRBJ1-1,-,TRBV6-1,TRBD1,TGTGCCAGCAGTGAATCGACAGGGAGGACTGAAGCTTTCTTT,CASSESTGRTEAFF
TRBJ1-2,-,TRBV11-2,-,TGTGCCAGCAGCCGCGACAGCCGCTATGGCTACACCTTC,CASSRDSRYGYTF
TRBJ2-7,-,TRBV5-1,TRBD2,TGCGCCAGCAGCTTTAGCGGGGACGAGCAGTACTTC,CASSFSGDEQYF
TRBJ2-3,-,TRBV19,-,TGTGCCAGTAGTGGGAGGTACTCAGATACGCAGTATTTT,CASSGRYSDTQYF
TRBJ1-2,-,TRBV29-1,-,TGCAGCGTTGGGCCAGGGGAAGGCTACACCTTC,CSVGPGEGYTF
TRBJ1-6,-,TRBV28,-,TGTGCCAGCAGTAACGGCCGGACATATTCACCCCTCCACTTT,CASSNGRTYSPLHF
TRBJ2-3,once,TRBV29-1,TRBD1,TGCAGCGTTGAGGGCAGGGGGCTTAAAGATACGCAGTATTTT,CSVEGRGLKDTQYF
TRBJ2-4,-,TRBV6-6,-,TGTGCCAGCAGCCCGGAGGGCAGCTTAGCCAAAAACATTCAGTACTTC,CASSPEGSLAKNIQYF
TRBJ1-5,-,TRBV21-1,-,TGTGCCAGCAGCCCCGGGACAGGGGTTTCGCCCCAGCATTTT,CASSPGTGVSPQHF
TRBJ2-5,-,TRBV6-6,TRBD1,TGTGCCACGAAACCGGCCCACAGGGGAATTGTCGAGACCCAGTACTTC,CATKPAHRGIVETQYF
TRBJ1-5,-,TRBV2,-,TGTGCCAGCAGTTACACTCAGGGGACCTATAGCAATCAGCCCCAGCATTTT,CASSYTQGTYSNQPQHF
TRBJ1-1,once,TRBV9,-,TGTGCCAGCAGCGGTAGGGACTACCAGAACACTGAAGCTTTCTTT,CASSGRDYQNTEAFF
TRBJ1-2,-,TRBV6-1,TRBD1,TGTGCCAGCAGTGAAGGGGGGACAGGGGGCTACGGCTACGCCTTC,CASSEGGTGGYGYAF
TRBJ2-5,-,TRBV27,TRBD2,TGTGCCAGCAGGCCCCTTGGGACGGGGGGGACCCAGTACTTC,CASRPLGTGGTQYF